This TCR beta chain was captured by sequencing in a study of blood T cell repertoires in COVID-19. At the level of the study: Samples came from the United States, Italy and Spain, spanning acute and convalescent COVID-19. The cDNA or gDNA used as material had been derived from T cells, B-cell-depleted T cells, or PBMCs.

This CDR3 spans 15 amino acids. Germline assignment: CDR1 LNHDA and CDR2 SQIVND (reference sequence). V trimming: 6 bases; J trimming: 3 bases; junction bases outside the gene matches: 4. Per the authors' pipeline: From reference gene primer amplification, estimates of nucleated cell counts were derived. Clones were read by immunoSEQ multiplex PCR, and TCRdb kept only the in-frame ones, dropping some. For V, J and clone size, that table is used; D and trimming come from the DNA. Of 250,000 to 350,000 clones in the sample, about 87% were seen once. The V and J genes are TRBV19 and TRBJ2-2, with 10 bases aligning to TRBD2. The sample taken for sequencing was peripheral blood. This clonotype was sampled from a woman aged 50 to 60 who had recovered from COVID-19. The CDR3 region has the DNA TGTGCCAGTAGGCCACTAGCGGGATACACCGGGGAGCTGTTTTTT. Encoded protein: CASRPLAGYTGELFF.